The rows below give T cell receptor beta chains drawn from one sample of a study of blood T cell repertoires in COVID-19. Method: immunoSEQ multiplex PCR; TCRdb's copy keeps in-frame clones and lacks some. In the table there are 20,000 to 25,000 clones, around 81% of which are singletons. The material sequenced was peripheral blood. These receptors came from a man between 65 and 85 years old with acute or convalescent COVID-19. Both conserved end residues are part of each CDR3. D genes are given only for firm matches. Not all rows give a size; the values are once, few, many and, for expanded clones, a class.

j_call d_call v_call clone_size cdr3_aa cdr3_nt
TRBJ1-1 . TRBV11-2 . CASSLTLTEAFF TGTGCCAGCAGCTTGACATTAACTGAAGCTTTCTTT
TRBJ1-2 . TRBV6-1 . CASSEGGGYTF TGTGCCAGCAGTGAAGGAGGTGGCTACACCTTC
TRBJ2-7 TRBD2 TRBV7-2 . CASSLKREVSEQYF TGTGCCAGCAGCTTAAAGCGGGAAGTTTCCGAGCAGTACTTC
TRBJ2-7 . TRBV5-6 . CASSLAARDYEQYF TGTGCCAGCAGCTTGGCCGCGCGGGACTACGAGCAGTACTTC
TRBJ2-2 . TRBV19 . CASSRQQGATGELFF TGTGCCAGTAGTAGACAACAGGGCGCGACCGGGGAGCTGTTTTTT
TRBJ1-1 . TRBV18 . CASSPTTGNTEAFF TGTGCCAGCTCACCGACGACGGGAAACACTGAAGCTTTCTTT
TRBJ1-5 . TRBV5-1 . CASSLGTEQPQHF TGCGCCAGCAGCTTGGGCACAGAACAGCCCCAGCATTTT
TRBJ2-2 . TRBV6-6 . CASSLNTGELFF TGTGCCAGCAGCTTGAACACCGGGGAGCTGTTTTTT
TRBJ2-3 TRBD2 TRBV12-3/TRBV12-4 . CASRLAGADTQYF TGTGCCAGCAGGTTAGCGGGAGCAGATACGCAGTATTTT
TRBJ2-7 TRBD2 TRBV27 . CASMETSGSYEQYF TGTGCCAGCATGGAGACTAGCGGGAGTTACGAGCAGTACTTC
TRBJ1-1 TRBD1 TRBV4-1 . CASSQADRVNTEAFF TGCGCCAGCAGCCAAGCGGACAGGGTGAACACTGAAGCTTTCTTT
TRBJ2-1 TRBD2 TRBV24-1 . CATSDFKTSGRANEQFF TGTGCCACCAGTGATTTTAAGACTAGCGGGAGGGCAAATGAGCAGTTCTTC
TRBJ2-1 TRBD2 TRBV6-4 . CASSLLAGVYNEQFF TGTGCCAGCAGTCTCCTAGCGGGAGTTTACAATGAGCAGTTCTTC
TRBJ2-1 TRBD2 TRBV7-9 few CASSSGGLRNNEQFF TGTGCCAGCAGCTCTGGGGGACTACGGAACAATGAGCAGTTCTTC
TRBJ1-1 . TRBV3-1/TRBV3-2 once CASSHHMNTEAFF TGTGCCAGCAGCCATCACATGAACACTGAAGCTTTCTTT
TRBJ1-6 . TRBV6-5 . CASRIDRNNSPLHF TGTGCCAGCAGGATTGACAGGAACAATTCACCCCTCCACTTT
TRBJ2-7 . TRBV7-9 few CASSLYALEAVNEQYF TGTGCCAGCAGCTTATATGCCTTGGAGGCGGTTAACGAGCAGTACTTC
TRBJ1-2 . TRBV6-5 . CASSITGSDGYTF TGTGCCAGCAGTATTACAGGGTCGGATGGCTACACCTTC
TRBJ1-5 TRBD1 TRBV28 . CASSLGQGFHQPQHF TGTGCCAGCAGCCTCGGACAGGGGTTCCATCAGCCCCAGCATTTT
TRBJ2-2 . TRBV10-3 few CAISEGHLSTGELFF TGTGCCATCAGTGAGGGACACCTGAGTACCGGGGAGCTGTTTTTT
TRBJ2-7 TRBD1 TRBV7-9 once CATSPGTGAYEQYF TGTGCCACCTCACCCGGGACAGGGGCTTACGAGCAGTACTTC
TRBJ1-2 TRBD1 TRBV6-4 . CASSASDRVGGYTF TGTGCCAGCAGTGCTTCGGACAGGGTGGGAGGCTACACCTTC
TRBJ2-2 TRBD1 TRBV6-6 . CASSHRGQGANTGELFF TGTGCCAGCAGTCACCGTGGACAGGGGGCGAACACCGGGGAGCTGTTTTTT
TRBJ2-3 . TRBV2 . CASSDRGSGTDTQYF TGTGCCAGCAGTGATAGGGGGAGTGGTACAGATACGCAGTATTTT
TRBJ2-3 TRBD2 TRBV11-3 . CASSRSSGTATDTQYF TGTGCCAGCAGCCGAAGTAGCGGGACGGCCACAGATACGCAGTATTTT
TRBJ1-6 TRBD1 TRBV7-9 . CASSREAPGTGLSSPLHF TGTGCCAGCAGCCGTGAGGCCCCCGGGACAGGGTTATCCTCACCCCTCCACTTT
TRBJ1-5 . TRBV3-1/TRBV3-2 . CASSQGQGNQPQHF TGTGCCAGCAGCCAAGGGCAGGGCAATCAGCCCCAGCATTTT
TRBJ1-1 . TRBV3-1/TRBV3-2 . CASSQGSGVNTEAFF TGTGCCAGCAGCCAAGGGTCAGGGGTGAACACTGAAGCTTTCTTT
TRBJ1-1 . TRBV20-1 . CRAIGRTEAFF TGCAGGGCCATTGGTCGCACTGAAGCTTTCTTT
TRBJ2-3 . TRBV27 . CASSLWRGGSTDTQYF TGTGCCAGCAGTTTATGGAGGGGGGGTAGCACAGATACGCAGTATTTT
TRBJ2-1 . TRBV24-1 . CATSDGASSYNEQFF TGTGCCACCAGTGATGGGGCAAGCTCCTACAATGAGCAGTTCTTC
TRBJ1-6 . TRBV6-4 . CASSTDSYNSPLHF TGTGCCAGCAGTACCGACAGTTATAATTCACCCCTCCACTTT
TRBJ1-6 . TRBV9 . CASSGGRGSNLPLHF TGTGCCAGCAGCGGAGGGAGGGGATCGAATCTACCCCTCCACTTT
TRBJ2-3 TRBD2 TRBV10-2 . CASSEPAGGRDTQYF TGCGCCAGCAGTGAGCCCGCGGGAGGGAGAGATACGCAGTATTTT
TRBJ2-3 TRBD2 TRBV5-1 . CASTRGGSTDTQYF TGCGCCAGCACCCGGGGGGGTAGCACAGATACGCAGTATTTT
TRBJ2-1 . TRBV20-1 . CSASRGRSYNEQFF TGCAGTGCTAGTAGAGGGAGATCCTACAATGAGCAGTTCTTC
TRBJ2-7 TRBD1 TRBV10-3 once CAISDGGTGGSYEQYF TGTGCCATCAGTGATGGGGGGACAGGAGGATCCTACGAGCAGTACTTC
TRBJ2-1 . TRBV19 . CASKIGGASSYNEQFF TGTGCCAGTAAAATTGGCGGGGCGAGCTCCTACAATGAGCAGTTCTTC
TRBJ2-5 TRBD2 TRBV3-1/TRBV3-2 . CASSPKRASGGQETQYF TGTGCCAGCAGCCCCAAAAGGGCTAGCGGAGGCCAAGAGACCCAGTACTTC
TRBJ2-4 . TRBV6-2/TRBV6-3 . CASSYHGAPNIQYF TGTGCCAGCAGTTACCACGGAGCCCCAAACATTCAGTACTTC
TRBJ1-6 . TRBV3-1/TRBV3-2 once CASSQDGSGRGNSPLHF TGTGCCAGCAGCCAAGATGGTTCGGGGAGAGGAAATTCACCCCTCCACTTT
TRBJ2-7 . TRBV7-7 . CASSLDGRGDYEQYF TGTGCTAGCAGCTTAGACGGGCGGGGAGACTACGAGCAGTACTTC